This passage covers 4 T cell receptor beta chains from one sample sequenced in a study of vaccination and CD4 T cells after COVID-19 (dated by TCRdb to between 2021 and 2024). The sample's treatment or condition label is to be understood as: approximately 11-day PBMC culture with coronavirus spike peptide pools or control peptides (ViraFEST assay). Libraries were made using PCR. Reads for this sample came from an Illumina iSeq 100. At the Johns Hopkins FTIC core, DNA from the cultured CD4+ T cells underwent TCR sequencing with the Oncomine TCR Beta short-read assay. In TCRdb, the public reads were trimmed at Q25 with fastp and aligned with MiXCR, with productive beta chains retained. Rows matching on CDR3 protein sequence are summarized as one entry with the most common DNA and genes. In all, the sample holds more than 9,000 distinct CDR3 sequences, and 30% of those were seen once. The ten largest clones take up around a quarter of the sample.

For these receptors, no antigen is known. Sample: cultured CD4+ T cells from blood. Every receptor here comes from a human donor with COVID-19.

The chain is built from TRBV18 and TRBJ1-2; tentative D call: TRBD1 (6 bases). The CDR3 extends over 13 amino acids. The V gene's germline CDR1 is KGHSH and CDR2 LQKENI. V was pared by 6 bases and J by 4 bases, with 12 bases between. CDR3 amino acids: CASSPTGPYGYTF. The CDR3 DNA sequence: TGTGCCAGCTCCCCTACAGGGCCCTATGGCTACACCTTC. The full variable domain, its missing parts supplied by reference TRBV18 and TRBJ1-2, is NAGVMQNPRHLVRRRGQEARLRCSPMKGHSHVYWYRQLPEEGLKFMVYLQKENIIDESGMPKERFSAEFPKEGPSILRIQQVVRGDSAAYFCASSPTGPYGYTFGSGTRLTVV.

This clonotype was counted only a few times. V and J are TRBV20-1 and TRBJ1-2; the match to TRBD1 covers 10 bases. V shed 0 bases, J shed 7 bases, and the junction held 5 bases outside the gene matches. The CDR3 extends over 14 amino acids. Looked up from germline, CDR1 is DFQATT and CDR2 is SNEGSKA (reference sequence). This CDR3 reads CSARDRGDRGGYTF. DNA of the CDR3: TGCAGTGCTAGAGATAGGGGGGACAGGGGTGGCTACACCTTC.

The rearrangement joins TRBV5-3 to TRBJ1-1; D might be TRBD1 (5 bases). TRBV5-3 is classed as an ORF, of uncertain function. There are 16 residues in the CDR3. V lost 7 bases to trimming and J lost 0 bases, with 19 bases between them. The CDR3 is CARVNLGVTMNTEAFF. CDR3 DNA: TGTGCCAGAGTAAACTTGGGGGTTACCATGAACACTGAAGCTTTCTTT.

J is TRBJ1-5 and V is TRBV6-4; D is unresolved. The CDR3 length is 14 residues. V was pared by 7 bases and J by 7 bases, with 17 bases between. CDR1 is MRHNA, CDR2 SNTAGT, per germline. In DNA form, the CDR3 reads TGTGCCAGCATCATTCTGGGGTCTGACCAGCCCCAGCATTTT. This translates into CASIILGSDQPQHF.